The 9 T cell receptor beta chains in this list originate from one sample, sequenced in a study of identical twins. Each CDR3 protein is one row after TCRdb ran MiXCR on the 5' RACE reads. The data hold under 300,000 distinct CDR3 sequences, with over 12% observed a single time. The sequencing input was memory (CD45RO+) T cells sorted from blood. Receptors originate from a woman aged 18-29 years in good health.

This clonotype was found a few times. The gene calls are TRBV6-2 or TRBV6-3 and TRBJ1-1, with D unresolved. The CDR3 is 15 residues long. Deletions cut 5 bases from V and 0 bases from J, with 13 bases between. Germline V lookup: CDR1 MNHEY, CDR2 SVGEGT. This CDR3 reads CASSPGRTLNTEAFF. CDR3 nucleotides: TGTGCCAGCAGTCCTGGGAGGACGTTGAACACTGAAGCTTTCTTT.

In this sample, this clonotype turned up a few times. The CDR3 bases are TGTGCCATCAGCCAACAGGAGTATGGCTACACCTTC. Translated: CAISQQEYGYTF. The chain links TRBV10-3 to TRBJ1-2, with a weak D call TRBD1 (5 bases). The CDR3 extends over 12 amino acids. Deletions cut 6 bases from V and 5 bases from J, with 10 bases between. Germline assignment: CDR1 ENHRY and CDR2 SYGVKD.

Many counts were recorded for this clonotype. V is TRBV12-3 or TRBV12-4 and J is TRBJ2-1; D is uncertain. V dropped 1 base and J dropped 0 bases, with 10 bases sitting between them. This CDR3 has 16 amino acids. In DNA form, the CDR3 reads TGTGCCAGCAGTTTAGGCACCCTTAACTCCTACAATGAGCAGTTCTTC. Translated, it gives CASSLGTLNSYNEQFF.

This rearrangement joins TRBV10-3 to TRBJ2-5; D possibly corresponds to TRBD1 (6 bases). V was trimmed by 6 bases and J by 4 bases, leaving 9 bases between them. Germline lookup yields CDR1 ENHRY and CDR2 SYGVKD. The CDR3 sequence is 12 residues long. This chain's CDR3 is CAIRTGPETQYF. In DNA form, the CDR3 reads TGTGCCATCAGGACAGGCCCAGAGACCCAGTACTTC.

This clonotype was found a few times. V is TRBV7-9 and J is TRBJ2-3; 7 positions agree with TRBD2. The CDR3 has 14 residues. Trimming cost V 6 bases and J 6 bases; bases outside gene matches: 9. Looked up from germline, CDR1 is SEHNR and CDR2 is FQNEAQ (reference sequence). The CDR3 loop reads CASRPGTITDTQYF. CDR3 DNA: TGTGCCAGCAGACCCGGGACTATCACGGATACGCAGTATTTT.

This clonotype was counted many times. The J gene is TRBJ2-2, the V gene TRBV13, with TRBD2 as a possible D gene (6 bases). The CDR3 loop spans 14 amino acids. With 0 bases removed from V and 9 bases from J, the gap between germline ends came to 11 bases. Germline values: CDR1 PRHDT, CDR2 FYEKMQ (reference sequence). The chain's CDR3 is CASSLGRGGRELFF. CDR3 DNA sequence: TGTGCCAGCAGCTTAGGCCGGGGAGGCAGGGAGCTGTTTTTT.

J is TRBJ1-4 and V is TRBV12-5; 10 nucleotides match TRBD1. Losses at the gene ends were 6 bases for V and 6 bases for J; bases not matched to a gene: 4. The CDR3 is 14 residues long. Germline CDR1 and CDR2: LGHNT and FRNRAP. The CDR3 region is CASGPGTGDEKLFF. CDR3 bases: TGTGCTAGTGGCCCCGGGACAGGGGATGAAAAACTGTTTTTT. The full variable domain, completed using reference TRBV12-5 and TRBJ1-4, is DARVTQTPRHKVTEMGQEVTMRCQPILGHNTVFWYRQTMMQGLELLAYFRNRAPLDDSGMPKDRFSAEMPDATLATLKIQPSEPRDSAVYFCASGPGTGDEKLFFGSGTQLSVL.

CDR3 in DNA: TGTGCCAGCAGCCGTGGGGGAGAGGGGTCCGAGCAGTACTTC. This sequence encodes CASSRGGEGSEQYF. The chain links TRBV13 to TRBJ2-7; the D call may be TRBD1 or TRBD2 (5 bases each). Deletions cut 5 bases from V and 6 bases from J, with 17 bases between. From germline, CDR1 is PRHDT and CDR2 FYEKMQ (reference sequence). This CDR3 is built from 14 residues.

The V call is TRBV5-1, the J call TRBJ2-7; 7 bases map to TRBD2. The CDR3 is 17 amino acids. In germline, CDR1 is SGHRS, CDR2 YFSETQ. Germline trimming cut 3 bases from V and 0 bases from J; bases unmatched to any gene: 12. CDR3 region: CASSSIRAGSSSYEQYF. Written as DNA, the CDR3 is TGCGCCAGCAGCTCGATTCGAGCGGGGTCCAGCTCCTACGAGCAGTACTTC.